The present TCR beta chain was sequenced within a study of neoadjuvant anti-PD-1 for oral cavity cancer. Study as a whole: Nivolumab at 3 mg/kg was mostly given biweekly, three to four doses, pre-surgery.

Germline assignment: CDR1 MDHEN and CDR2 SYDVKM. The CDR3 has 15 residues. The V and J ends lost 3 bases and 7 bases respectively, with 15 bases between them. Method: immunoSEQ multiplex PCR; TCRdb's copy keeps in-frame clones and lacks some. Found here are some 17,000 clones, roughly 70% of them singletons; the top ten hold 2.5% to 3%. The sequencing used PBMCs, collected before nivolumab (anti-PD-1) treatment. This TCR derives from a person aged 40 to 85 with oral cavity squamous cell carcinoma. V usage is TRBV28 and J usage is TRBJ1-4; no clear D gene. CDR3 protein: CASSFFTGSVEKLFF. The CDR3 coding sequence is TGTGCCAGCAGTTTTTTCACGGGGTCGGTTGAAAAACTGTTTTTT.